This T cell receptor (beta chain) was recovered during a study of CD8+ T cells in alopecia areata. Findings and caveats of the study: Possibly because of HLA-related factors, TCR sharing was less clear across patients than in mice. Especially in alopecia totalis/universalis, lesional scalp showed greater clonality than normal scalp did. Sequencing of scalp tissue also captures the resident alphabeta T cells of normal skin.

The sequencing template was cDNA reverse transcribed from extracted RNA. The data were produced by immunoSEQ multiplex PCR, yet TCRdb's version contains in-frame clones alone and is incomplete. Here the sample spans over 150,000 clones, roughly 56% being singletons. Investigators sorted PBMCs to obtain both CD4+ and CD8+ T cells. This CDR3 contains 15 residues. Trimming took off 2 bases at V and 1 base at J, with 6 bases between the two ends. Germline loops: CDR1 MNHEY, CDR2 SVGAGI. Points on this clone: Its antigen is as yet unknown.

The chain is built from TRBV6-5 and TRBJ2-6; D unclear. The sequence derives from a human donor in good health. Sequenced: CD8+ T cells sorted from blood. CDR3 loop: CASSYIASGANVLTF. CDR3 sequence (DNA): TGTGCCAGCAGTTACATCGCATCTGGGGCCAACGTCCTGACTTTC.